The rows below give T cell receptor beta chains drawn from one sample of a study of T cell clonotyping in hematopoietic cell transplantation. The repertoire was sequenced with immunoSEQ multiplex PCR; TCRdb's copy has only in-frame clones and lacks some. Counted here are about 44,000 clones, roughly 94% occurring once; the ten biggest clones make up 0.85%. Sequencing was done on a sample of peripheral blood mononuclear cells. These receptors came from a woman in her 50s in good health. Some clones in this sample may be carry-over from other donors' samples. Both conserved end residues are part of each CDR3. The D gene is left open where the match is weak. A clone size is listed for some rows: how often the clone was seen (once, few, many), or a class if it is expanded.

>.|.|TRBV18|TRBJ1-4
CASSSPTDATNEKLFF
TGTGCCAGCTCATCACCAACAGACGCAACTAATGAAAAACTGTTTTTT
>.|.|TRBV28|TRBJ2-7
CASSSRTGAYEQYF
TGTGCCAGCAGTTCCAGGACGGGGGCCTACGAGCAGTACTTC
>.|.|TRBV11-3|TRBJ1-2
CASSYGNNYGYTF
TGTGCCAGCAGCTATGGCAATAACTATGGCTACACCTTC
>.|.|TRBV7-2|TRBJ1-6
CASSLTGDNSPLHF
TGTGCCAGCAGCTTGACAGGAGATAATTCACCCCTCCACTTT
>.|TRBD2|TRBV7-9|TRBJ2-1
CASSLWASGDNEQFF
TGTGCCAGCAGCTTATGGGCTAGCGGAGACAATGAGCAGTTCTTC
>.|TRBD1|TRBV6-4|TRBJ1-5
CASSEGGGSNQPQHF
TGTGCCAGCAGTGAAGGAGGGGGCAGCAATCAGCCCCAGCATTTT
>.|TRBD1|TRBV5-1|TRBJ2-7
CASSSGQGASEQYF
TGCGCCAGCAGCTCAGGACAGGGGGCCAGCGAGCAGTACTTC
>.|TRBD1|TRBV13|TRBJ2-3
CASSGGQLDTQYF
TGTGCCAGCAGCGGGGGACAGTTGGATACGCAGTATTTT
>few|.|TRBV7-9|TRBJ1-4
CASSSSQGRGKLEKLFF
TGTGCCAGCAGCTCATCCCAGGGGAGGGGGAAACTTGAAAAACTGTTTTTT
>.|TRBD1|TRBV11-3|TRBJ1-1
CASSLGPDRETNTEAFF
TGTGCCAGCAGCTTAGGTCCGGACAGGGAAACGAACACTGAAGCTTTCTTT
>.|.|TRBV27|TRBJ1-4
CASSFGGTNEKLFF
TGTGCCAGCAGTTTTGGAGGCACTAATGAAAAACTGTTTTTT
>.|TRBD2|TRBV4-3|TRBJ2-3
CASSVSPSGGGRTDTQYF
TGCGCCAGCAGCGTCAGCCCTAGCGGGGGGGGCAGGACAGATACGCAGTATTTT
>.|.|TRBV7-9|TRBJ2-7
CASSLSQGNEQYF
TGTGCCAGCAGCTTGAGTCAGGGGAACGAGCAGTACTTC
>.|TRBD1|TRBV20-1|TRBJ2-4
CSARGQNIQYF
TGCAGTGCCAGGGGACAGAACATTCAGTACTTC
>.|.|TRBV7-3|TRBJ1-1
CASSLLGENTEAFF
TGTGCCAGCAGCTTATTGGGTGAGAACACTGAAGCTTTCTTT
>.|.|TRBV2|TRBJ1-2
CASSVEGYGYGYTF
TGTGCCAGCAGTGTAGAAGGGTACGGCTATGGCTACACCTTC
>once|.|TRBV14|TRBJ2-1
CASSQVRRGGGEQFF
TGTGCCAGCAGCCAAGTCCGGAGGGGGGGAGGCGAGCAGTTCTTC
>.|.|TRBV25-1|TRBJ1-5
CASSEYGDQPQHF
TGTGCCAGCAGTGAATATGGGGATCAGCCCCAGCATTTT
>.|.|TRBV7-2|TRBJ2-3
CASGARLDPDTQYF
TGTGCCAGCGGCGCGCGCCTCGACCCAGATACGCAGTATTTT
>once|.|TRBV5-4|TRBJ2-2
CASSPGGVTGELFF
TGTGCCAGCAGCCCCGGGGGAGTCACCGGGGAGCTGTTTTTT
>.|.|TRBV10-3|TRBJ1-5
CATRWNSNQPQHF
TGTGCCACCCGATGGAATAGCAATCAGCCCCAGCATTTT
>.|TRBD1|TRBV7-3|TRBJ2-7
CASSLGQGDAYEQYF
TGTGCCAGCAGCTTGGGACAGGGTGATGCCTACGAGCAGTACTTC
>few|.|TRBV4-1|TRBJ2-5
CASSQVPAALQETQYF
TGCGCCAGCAGCCAAGTTCCAGCGGCCCTGCAAGAGACCCAGTACTTC
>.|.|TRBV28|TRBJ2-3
CASQIRGDTDTQYF
TGTGCCAGCCAAATCAGGGGAGACACAGATACGCAGTATTTT
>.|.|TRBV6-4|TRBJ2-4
CAREDVGEAKNIQYF
TGTGCCAGGGAGGACGTGGGGGAAGCCAAAAACATTCAGTACTTC
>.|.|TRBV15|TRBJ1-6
CATSRDKNSPLHF
TGTGCCACCAGCAGAGATAAAAATTCACCCCTCCACTTT
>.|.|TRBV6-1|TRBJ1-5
CASSEEWTVNQPQHF
TGTGCCAGCAGTGAGGAATGGACAGTCAATCAGCCCCAGCATTTT
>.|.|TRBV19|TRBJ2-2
CASSLGQRGELFF
TGTGCCAGTAGCTTGGGTCAACGTGGGGAGCTGTTTTTT
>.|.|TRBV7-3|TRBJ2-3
CASSSADTQYF
TGTGCCAGCAGCTCTGCCGATACGCAGTATTTT
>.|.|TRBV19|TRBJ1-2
CASRLGGVNYGYTF
TGTGCCAGTAGACTGGGTGGTGTGAACTATGGCTACACCTTC
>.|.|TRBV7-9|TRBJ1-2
CASSPPAGIGYTF
TGTGCCAGCAGTCCACCGGCGGGGATTGGCTACACCTTC
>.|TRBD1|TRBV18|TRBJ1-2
CASSPQTGQGETGYTF
TGTGCCAGCTCACCCCAGACGGGACAGGGGGAAACTGGCTACACCTTC
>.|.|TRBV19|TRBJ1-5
CASSMGLIPSQPQHF
TGTGCCAGTAGTATGGGGTTGATCCCTTCGCAGCCCCAGCATTTT
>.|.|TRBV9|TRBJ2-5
CASSVGGWETQYF
TGTGCCAGCAGCGTAGGTGGCTGGGAGACCCAGTACTTC
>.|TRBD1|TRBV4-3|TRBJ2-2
CASSQDRGTNTGELFF
TGCGCCAGCAGCCAAGACAGGGGGACGAACACCGGGGAGCTGTTTTTT
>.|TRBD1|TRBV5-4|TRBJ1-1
CASSFDRESTEAFF
TGTGCCAGCAGCTTCGACAGGGAGAGCACTGAAGCTTTCTTT
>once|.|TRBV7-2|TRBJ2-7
CASSLRRGPYEQYF
TGTGCCAGCAGCTTACGGCGGGGACCCTACGAGCAGTACTTC
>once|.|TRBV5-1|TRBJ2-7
CASTPGGLAYEQYF
TGCGCCAGCACCCCGGGGGGCCTCGCCTACGAGCAGTACTTC
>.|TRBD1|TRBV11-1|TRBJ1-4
CASSPRDRVDEKLFF
TGTGCCAGCAGCCCGCGGGACAGGGTTGACGAAAAACTGTTTTTT
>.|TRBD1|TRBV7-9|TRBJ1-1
CASSLRGTGEAFF
TGTGCCAGCAGCTTAAGGGGGACAGGTGAAGCTTTCTTT
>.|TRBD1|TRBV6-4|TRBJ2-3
CASSGTDTDTQYF
TGTGCCAGCAGCGGGACAGACACAGATACGCAGTATTTT
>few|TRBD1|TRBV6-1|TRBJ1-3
CASSKPGTDGNTIYF
TGTGCCAGCAGTAAACCCGGGACAGATGGAAACACCATATATTTT
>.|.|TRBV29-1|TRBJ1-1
CSVEDSMNTEAFF
TGCAGCGTTGAAGACTCAATGAACACTGAAGCTTTCTTT
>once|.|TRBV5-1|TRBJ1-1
CASSLLGEAFF
TGCGCCAGCAGCTTGTTGGGTGAAGCTTTCTTT
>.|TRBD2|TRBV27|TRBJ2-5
CASAGGETQYF
TGTGCCAGTGCGGGGGGAGAGACCCAGTACTTC
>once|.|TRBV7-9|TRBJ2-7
CASSFSREAMGYEQYF
TGTGCCAGCAGCTTCTCCAGGGAAGCGATGGGCTACGAGCAGTACTTC
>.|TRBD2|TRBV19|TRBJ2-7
CATSWTSGGRLGPEQYF
TGTGCCACCAGTTGGACTAGCGGGGGTCGCCTAGGTCCCGAGCAGTACTTC
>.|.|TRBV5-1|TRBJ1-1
CASSESTQLNTEAFF
TGCGCCAGCAGCGAGAGCACCCAATTGAACACTGAAGCTTTCTTT
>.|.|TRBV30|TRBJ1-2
CAWTGPSYGYTF
TGTGCCTGGACGGGCCCATCTTATGGCTACACCTTC
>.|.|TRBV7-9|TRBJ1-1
CASSPGGGVGTTEAFF
TGTGCCAGCAGTCCGGGGGGGGGAGTAGGGACCACTGAAGCTTTCTTT
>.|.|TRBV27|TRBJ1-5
CASRGGGGNQPQHF
TGTGCCAGCAGGGGAGGGGGGGGGAATCAGCCCCAGCATTTT
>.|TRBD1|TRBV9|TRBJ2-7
CASSAGQRYYEQYF
TGTGCCAGCAGCGCGGGACAGCGATACTACGAGCAGTACTTC
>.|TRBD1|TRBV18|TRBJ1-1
CASSPPTGRDTEAFF
TGTGCCAGCTCACCACCGACAGGGCGGGACACTGAAGCTTTCTTT
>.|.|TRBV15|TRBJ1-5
CATSLGSDNQPQHF
TGTGCCACCAGCCTCGGGAGCGACAATCAGCCCCAGCATTTT
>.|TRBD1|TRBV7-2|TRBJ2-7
CASRPGGLGYEQYF
TGTGCCAGCAGACCAGGGGGCTTAGGATACGAGCAGTACTTC
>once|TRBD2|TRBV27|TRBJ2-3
CASSPLGGEGDTQYF
TGTGCCAGCAGTCCCCTGGGGGGGGAGGGCGATACGCAGTATTTT
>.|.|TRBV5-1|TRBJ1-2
CASSLVPGYGYTF
TGCGCCAGCAGCTTGGTCCCGGGGTATGGCTACACCTTC
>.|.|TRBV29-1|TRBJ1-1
CSVEVLGTEAFF
TGCAGCGTCGAAGTATTGGGCACTGAAGCTTTCTTT